The subject of this entry is one T cell receptor beta chain. This specimen belongs to a study of blood T cell repertoires in COVID-19. Study summary: The United States, Italy and Spain supplied acute and convalescent COVID-19 samples.

The V and J ends lost 2 bases and 7 bases respectively, with 21 bases between them. The CDR3 is 17 residues long. Germline lookup yields CDR1 MNHNS and CDR2 SASEGT. In the original analysis: It was from reference gene primer amplification that nucleated cell counts were estimated. Profiling relied on immunoSEQ multiplex PCR, and the TCRdb table lists in-frame clones only, not all of them. Clonal size and the V and J genes are those of that table, whereas D and trimming came from the DNA. The sample has about 150,000 clones, 65% to 90% seen once; the top ten hold 9% to 13%. The receptor comes from a woman between 55 and 75 years old with COVID-19, enrolled during active disease. The chain recombines TRBV6-1 with TRBJ1-5, with unresolved D. Sequenced input: peripheral blood. CDR3 coding DNA: TGTGCCAGCAGTGAAATCCTAGGAAACACTCGCGGACAGCCCCAGCATTTT. Translated, it gives CASSEILGNTRGQPQHF.